This T cell receptor (beta chain) was captured by sequencing in a study of neurological immune-mediated disorders. Looked up from germline, CDR1 is ENHRY and CDR2 is SYGVKD. Trimming at V came to 4 bases and at J to 2 bases, leaving 4 bases not matched to a gene. The CDR3 extends over 16 amino acids. Study-wide findings and caveats: HTLV-1-associated myelopathy led in TCR clonal expansion, while multiple sclerosis ranked lowest, below healthy controls.

This clonotype was seen at least ten times. Its antigen is unknown. TCRdb fed the 5' RACE reads into MiXCR, producing one record per CDR3 protein. The sample records 17,000 or so distinct CDR3 sequences, more than 2% being singletons. This clonotype was obtained from a young woman with multiple sclerosis. Sequencing was done on a sample of PBMCs. The chain combines TRBV10-3 with TRBJ1-5, with 11 positions matching TRBD1. This CDR3 reads CAISGTGGAGNQPQHF. CDR3 DNA: TGTGCCATCAGTGGGACAGGGGGCGCGGGCAATCAGCCCCAGCATTTT.